This T cell receptor (beta chain) was identified during a study of cytomegalovirus exposure and HLA in healthy donors. Turning to this clone: Its matching antigen is unknown.

V trimming: 0 bases; J trimming: 6 bases; junction bases outside the gene matches: 20. This CDR3 contains 19 residues. Germline CDR1 MGHRA, CDR2 YSYEKL. Study-wide results and caveats: Altogether, 164 TCR beta chains were recorded as cytomegalovirus-associated.

Only in-frame clones appear in the TCRdb table, and some are missing; sequencing was by immunoSEQ multiplex PCR. The data hold more than 90,000 clones, with around 89% observed a single time. This chain joins TRBV4-1 and TRBJ2-7; 7 positions agree with TRBD2. This clonotype was sampled from a man between 18 and 35 years old in good health and CMV-seronegative. Source material: PBMCs. CDR3 sequence: CASSQDKIWLGGGTGEQYF. The CDR3 region has the DNA TGCGCCAGCAGCCAAGATAAGATTTGGTTGGGCGGGGGAACGGGCGAGCAGTACTTC.